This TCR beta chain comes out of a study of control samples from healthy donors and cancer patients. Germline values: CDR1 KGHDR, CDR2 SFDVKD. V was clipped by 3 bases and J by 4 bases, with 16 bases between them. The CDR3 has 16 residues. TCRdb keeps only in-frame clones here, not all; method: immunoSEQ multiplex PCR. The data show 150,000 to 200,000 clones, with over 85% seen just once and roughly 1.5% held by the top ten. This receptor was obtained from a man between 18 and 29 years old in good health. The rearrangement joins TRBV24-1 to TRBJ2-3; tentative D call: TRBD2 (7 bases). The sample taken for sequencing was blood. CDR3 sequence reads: CATSDSRGGRADTQYF. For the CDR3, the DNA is TGTGCCACCAGTGATAGTAGGGGGGGCCGTGCAGATACGCAGTATTTT.